This T cell receptor beta chain was identified during a study of T cells in Graves' hyperthyroidism and ophthalmopathy. As for the study in general: Pretreatment peripheral blood was obtained at initial diagnosis. Study-wide results and limits: Most thyroid clonotypes that were expanded above 0.001 also turned up in blood.

Researchers took RNA transcripts and amplified the TCR beta CDR3 regions from them. Carried out on the TCR CDR3, a first-round RT-PCR used the HTBI primer set. TCRdb re-called the multiplex PCR reads with MiXCR, one entry per CDR3 protein. The table lists 540,000 or so distinct CDR3 sequences, 15% to 18% of them singletons. CDR3 length: 13 residues. Germline V CDR1 and CDR2: SGHRS, YFSETQ. V was cut by 0 bases and J by 9 bases, with 10 bases left in between. Graves' hyperthyroidism showing no ophthalmopathy progression within 18 months was considered stable. This clonotype has a count of ten or more. Its antigen is unknown.

The sequenced material came from blood. The clonotype was recovered from a woman aged 30 to 39 with Graves' hyperthyroidism. The chain is built from TRBV5-1 and TRBJ2-1; the D is unclear. For the CDR3, the DNA is TGCGCCAGCAGCTTGGGCAGCCCCTCTGAGCAGTTCTTC. Translation: CASSLGSPSEQFF.